This T cell receptor (beta chain) appears in the sequencing data of a study of identical twins. General study results and limits: Among beta out-of-frame sequences, excess sharing between twins appeared weaker. A lower insertion count was a feature of abundant cord blood beta clonotypes, with no such feature in memory repertoires.

This clonotype was seen repeatedly, ten times or more. The antigen remains unidentified. MiXCR was run by TCRdb on the 5' RACE reads, yielding one entry per CDR3 protein. Of 200,000 to 250,000 distinct CDR3 sequences in the sample, approximately 5.9% are singletons; the top ten hold 13% to 15%. V was cut by 6 bases and J by 2 bases, with 18 bases left in between. CDR3 length: 16 amino acids. The sample was also linked to a second study, of T cells expressing NK-cell markers.

The source is a woman aged 18-30 years in good health. Material for sequencing was CD8+ T cells sorted from blood. The J gene is TRBJ2-3, the V gene TRBV12-3 or TRBV12-4; a possible D gene is TRBD1 (6 bases). For the CDR3, the DNA is TGTGCCAGCAGACGCCCACAGGGAATGGTCACAGATACGCAGTATTTT. Encoded protein: CASRRPQGMVTDTQYF.